A single sample gave rise to the 5 T cell receptor beta chains below, sequenced in a study of vaccination effects on CD4 cells after COVID-19. Their antigens remain unidentified. Repertoires were generated with immunoSEQ multiplex PCR, while TCRdb's copy carries only in-frame clones and drops some. Of 25,000 to 35,000 clones listed, roughly 80% were seen once; the top ten hold about 5%. Sequencing was preceded by expansion of antigen-specific CD4+ T cells with viral peptide pools in the ViraFEST assay. At the end of roughly 9 days of culture, CD4+ T cells were isolated. The vaccine given was either BNT162b2 or mRNA-1273, in two doses. Sequenced here: CD4+ T cells from PBMCs cultured with SARS-CoV-2 spike peptides, sampled after COVID-19 vaccination. The receptor set was obtained from a human donor who received a COVID-19 vaccine. Some clones in this sample may be carry-over from other donors' samples.

This chain joins TRBV18 and TRBJ2-2; D gene ambiguous. The CDR3 sequence is 13 residues long. Trimming took 2 bases from V and 4 from J, leaving 5 bases between them. Germline loops: CDR1 KGHSH, CDR2 LQKENI. The CDR3 here is CASSPGSTGELFF. The CDR3 region has the DNA TGTGCCAGCTCACCAGGCTCCACCGGGGAGCTGTTTTTT.

The CDR3 nucleotides read TGTGCCAGCAGCTTGTCACAGTCGAACACTGAAGCTTTCTTT. Translation gives CASSLSQSNTEAFF. The rearrangement links TRBV11-3 to TRBJ1-1; D is unresolved. V was pared by 3 bases and J by 1 base, with 9 bases between. Germline-derived CDR1 and CDR2 are SGHNT and YENEEA. The CDR3 is 14 amino acids.

The chain links TRBV15 to TRBJ1-3; D unresolved. V lost 4 bases to trimming and J lost 0 bases, with 10 bases between them. Germline V gene data show CDR1 as LNHNV and CDR2 as YYDKDF (reference sequence). The CDR3 runs to 15 residues. This CDR3 reads CATSKLLDSGNTIYF. The CDR3 nucleotides read TGTGCCACCAGCAAGTTGCTGGACTCTGGAAACACCATATATTTT.

The chain links TRBV19 to TRBJ1-4; TRBD1 might be the D (6 bases). The length of the CDR3 is 16 residues. From germline, CDR1 is LNHDA and CDR2 SQIVND (reference sequence). Trimming took 4 bases from V and 0 from J, leaving 12 bases between them. CDR3 amino acids: CASSTGQPATNEKLFF. The CDR3 nucleotides are TGTGCCAGTAGTACCGGACAGCCCGCAACTAATGAAAAACTGTTTTTT.

As to this clone: This specimen includes other DNA sequences encoding the same CDR3. CDR3 sequence reads: CASSAGTSGGLQETQYF. The CDR3 nucleotides are TGTGCCAGCAGCGCGGGGACTAGCGGGGGCCTACAAGAGACCCAGTACTTC. The gene calls are TRBV9 and TRBJ2-5; 14 bases match TRBD2. Per germline, CDR1 SGDLS and CDR2 YYNGEE. The junction had 6 bases not matched to a gene; V was cut back by 3 bases and J by 2 bases. This CDR3 contains 17 residues.